This T cell receptor (beta chain) was sequenced in a study of T cells in tumors after PD-1 blockade. This clone is judged medium-sized. Its antigen is not known. Germline values: CDR1 SGHTA, CDR2 FQGTGA. V lost 6 bases and J 2 bases, leaving 13 bases between the germline ends. The CDR3 runs 15 residues. Data came from immunoSEQ multiplex PCR; TCRdb stores just in-frame clones and leaves some out. The table shows 9,000 to 15,000 clones, with about 60% occurring only once. General study results and limits: Peripheral recruitment is suggested, as some novel exhausted tumor clones were in pre-treatment blood.

The chain joins TRBV7-3 to TRBJ2-2; weak D call: TRBD2 (6 bases). Specimen: tumor tissue, collected before anti-PD-1 treatment. The sequence was obtained from a human donor with basal cell carcinoma. This CDR3 reads CASSLSGVNTGELFF. The DNA of the CDR3 is TGTGCCAGCAGTCTTAGCGGAGTTAACACCGGGGAGCTGTTTTTT.